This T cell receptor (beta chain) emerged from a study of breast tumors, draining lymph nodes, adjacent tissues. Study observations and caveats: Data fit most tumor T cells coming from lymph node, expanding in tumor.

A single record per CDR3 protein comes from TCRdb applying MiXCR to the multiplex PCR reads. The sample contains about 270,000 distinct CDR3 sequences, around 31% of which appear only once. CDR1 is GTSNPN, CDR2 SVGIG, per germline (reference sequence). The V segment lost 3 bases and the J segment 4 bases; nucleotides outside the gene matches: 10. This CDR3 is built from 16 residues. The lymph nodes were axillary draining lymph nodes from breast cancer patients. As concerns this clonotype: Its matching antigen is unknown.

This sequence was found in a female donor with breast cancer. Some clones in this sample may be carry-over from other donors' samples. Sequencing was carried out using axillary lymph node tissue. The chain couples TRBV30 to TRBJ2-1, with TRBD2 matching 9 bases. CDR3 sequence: CAWSHTTSGYYNEQFF. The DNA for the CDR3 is TGTGCCTGGAGCCATACTACTAGCGGGTATTACAATGAGCAGTTCTTC.